The count of the clone carrying this T cell receptor (beta chain) is one. Antigen: not known. This sample stems from a study of vaccination effects on CD4 cells after COVID-19. Under the ViraFEST assay, PBMC were stimulated with viral peptide pools so that antigen-specific CD4+ T cells expanded. Sequencing was performed afterwards. Culturing for more than 9 days preceded CD4+ T cell isolation. There are 16 residues in the CDR3. V was clipped by 0 bases and J by 2 bases, with 13 bases between them. Germline loops: CDR1 SGHTS, CDR2 YDEGEE. Repertoires were generated with immunoSEQ multiplex PCR, while TCRdb's copy carries only in-frame clones and drops some. This sample has 14,000 or so clones; 76% occur once, and the top ten carry roughly 25%.

This receptor was obtained from a human donor who received a COVID-19 vaccine. This chain uses TRBV5-8 with TRBJ2-3; possible D gene TRBD2, 5 bases. The sample consisted of CD4+ T cells from PBMCs cultured with HCoV-229E spike peptides, taken before COVID-19 vaccination. CDR3 bases: TGTGCCAGCAGCTTGGGCGGGCGCCTAACCACAGATACGCAGTATTTT. This encodes CASSLGGRLTTDTQYF. Based on the CDR3 plus reference TRBV5-8 and TRBJ2-3, the full variable domain is EAGVTQSPTHLIKTRGQQATLRCSPISGHTSVYWYQQALGLGLQFLLWYDEGEERNRGNFPPRFSGRQFPNYSSELNVNALELEDSALYLCASSLGGRLTTDTQYFGPGTRLTVL.